A selection of T cell receptor beta chains follows, all from one sample in a study of T-cell reconstitution after alpha-beta-depleted transplantation in children. TCRdb called the PCR reads again in MiXCR, with one record for every CDR3 protein. Found here are about 1,000,000 distinct CDR3 sequences, roughly 29% of them singletons; the top ten hold approximately 30%. This specimen consisted of PBMCs, mostly from graft donor cells, obtained 360 days after TCRalphabeta/CD19-depleted stem cell transplant. All receptors derive from a boy under two years old who had a stem cell transplant for SCID, so the T cells may come from the graft donor. Both conserved end residues are part of each CDR3. D genes are given only for firm matches. Size tells how often a clone was seen (once, few, many) or the class of an expanded clone, and some rows leave it out.

j_call | clone_size | d_call | v_call | cdr3_nt | cdr3_aa
TRBJ2-7 | NA | NA | TRBV5-1 | TGCGCCAGCAGCTTTACAGCTAGCTCCTACGAGCAGTACTTC | CASSFTASSYEQYF
TRBJ2-3 | few | NA | TRBV29-1 | TGCAGCGTTGATTTCGTGGATGAAGGCTCGGATACGCAGTATTTT | CSVDFVDEGSDTQYF
TRBJ1-5 | NA | NA | TRBV5-1 | TGCGCCAGCAGTCAAACGGCCGGTCAGCCCCAGCATTTT | CASSQTAGQPQHF
TRBJ2-2 | NA | NA | TRBV5-5 | TGTGCCAGCAGCTTGTTGGGCAGTTCGCCCGGGGAGCTGTTTTTT | CASSLLGSSPGELFF
TRBJ2-3 | NA | NA | TRBV11-2 | TGTGCCAGCAGCTTAGATTCTAGAACAGATACGCAGTATTTT | CASSLDSRTDTQYF
TRBJ2-1 | few | NA | TRBV12-3/TRBV12-4 | TGTGCCAGCAGTTCCAGGGGGGTTTGGTCCTACAATGAGCAGTTCTTC | CASSSRGVWSYNEQFF
TRBJ1-5 | many | NA | TRBV21-1 | TGTGCCAGCAGCAAAATGGGGACAGGGGGCAATCAGCCCCAGCATTTT | CASSKMGTGGNQPQHF
TRBJ2-1 | many | NA | TRBV5-1 | TGCGCCAGCAGCTTGGGTTCCCCGGCCTACAATGAGCAGTTCTTC | CASSLGSPAYNEQFF
TRBJ1-1 | NA | TRBD1 | TRBV29-1 | TGCAGCGTTGTGGAGGGCTACAGGGGCCGAATGAACACTGAAGCTTTCTTT | CSVVEGYRGRMNTEAFF
TRBJ1-2 | NA | NA | TRBV5-5 | TGTGCCAGCAGCTGGGGCTTAGACCCAGGCTATGGCTACACCTTC | CASSWGLDPGYGYTF
TRBJ2-7 | NA | NA | TRBV20-1 | TGCAGTGCTAGAGATAGCCGAGACAGGCCCTACGAGCAGTACTTC | CSARDSRDRPYEQYF
TRBJ1-1 | few | NA | TRBV29-1 | TGCAGCGTTGCGGAAAGGGAAGCTTTCTTT | CSVAEREAFF
TRBJ1-6 | NA | NA | TRBV12-3/TRBV12-4 | TGTGCCAGCAGTTTAAAGGGCACGGGTTCACCCCTCCACTTT | CASSLKGTGSPLHF
TRBJ2-3 | few | TRBD1 | TRBV6-2/TRBV6-3 | TGTGCCAGCATTAAACAGGGGGCGAGCACAGATACGCAGTATTTT | CASIKQGASTDTQYF
TRBJ2-1 | NA | TRBD2 | TRBV12-3/TRBV12-4 | TGTGCCAGCACCCCTAGCGGGGGGCTCATCGATGAGCAGTTCTTC | CASTPSGGLIDEQFF
TRBJ2-2 | NA | NA | TRBV12-3/TRBV12-4 | TGTGCCAGCAGTTTCGCGGGGGCCATCCGGTCCGGGGAGCTGTTTTTT | CASSFAGAIRSGELFF
TRBJ2-1 | NA | NA | TRBV11-2 | TGTGCCAGCACTTTCCGGGACTTCAGGAATGAGCAGTTCTTC | CASTFRDFRNEQFF
TRBJ2-3 | many | NA | TRBV6-5 | NA | CASSSSGGNTDTQYF
TRBJ2-1 | few | NA | TRBV6-5 | TGTGCCAGCAGTTACCTGGGCGGACATGAGCAGTTCTTC | CASSYLGGHEQFF
TRBJ2-3 | NA | NA | TRBV15 | TGTGCCACCAGCAGAGAAGGGACACGCGATACGCAGTATTTT | CATSREGTRDTQYF
TRBJ2-1 | NA | TRBD1 | TRBV4-3 | TGCGCCAGCAGCCTGCTACTAGACAGGGGCTCTTACAATGAGCAGTTCTTC | CASSLLLDRGSYNEQFF
TRBJ1-1 | many | NA | TRBV28 | TGTGCCAGCAGTCTGCTCCCCGGGGGCGAAACTGAAGCTTTCTTT | CASSLLPGGETEAFF
TRBJ1-5 | NA | TRBD1 | TRBV4-1 | TGCGCCAGCAGCCAAGGGGTACAGGGGTCGAAGCCCCAGCATTTT | CASSQGVQGSKPQHF
TRBJ2-3 | NA | NA | TRBV28 | TGTGCCAGCAGCCCCTCCTTCGGTCTTTGGTCGCAGTATTTT | CASSPSFGLWSQYF
TRBJ1-6 | few | NA | TRBV12-3/TRBV12-4 | TGTGCCAGCAGTTTTCTCGGGGAATCACCCCTCCACTTT | CASSFLGESPLHF
TRBJ2-7 | NA | TRBD2 | TRBV20-1 | TGCAGTGCTACCGGACTAGCGGGTATCTACGAGCAGTACTTC | CSATGLAGIYEQYF
TRBJ2-3 | NA | NA | TRBV20-1 | TGCAGTGCCCGCGTGAGCGGGACACCTTTTCGGGATACGCAGTATTTT | CSARVSGTPFRDTQYF
TRBJ1-5 | few | NA | TRBV27 | TGTGCCAGCAGTCCCTATGCAGGCCGAGATCAGCCCCAGCATTTT | CASSPYAGRDQPQHF
TRBJ2-1 | NA | NA | TRBV9 | TGTGCCAGCAGCTCCAGCGGAATCACCTACAATGAGCAGTTCTTC | CASSSSGITYNEQFF
TRBJ2-1 | NA | NA | TRBV11-2 | TGTGCCAGCAGCTTAGAGGTGTGGGACGACAATGAGCAGTTCTTC | CASSLEVWDDNEQFF
TRBJ1-2 | NA | TRBD1 | TRBV28 | TGTGCCAGCAGTTCGCACAGGGGGCGCGTCTATGGCTACACCTTC | CASSSHRGRVYGYTF
TRBJ1-6 | few | NA | TRBV7-3 | TGTGCCAGCAGCTTATATGCTGGTGATGCACCCCTCCACTTT | CASSLYAGDAPLHF
TRBJ1-5 | NA | TRBD1 | TRBV5-6 | TGTGCCAGCAGCCACAGGGGGCTGGAGCAGCCCCAGCATTTT | CASSHRGLEQPQHF
TRBJ1-2 | NA | NA | TRBV18 | TGTGCCAGCTCACCCGAGACAGCCCTCTATGGCTACACCTTC | CASSPETALYGYTF
TRBJ2-2 | NA | NA | TRBV4-1 | TGCGCCAGCAGCCCAGGGGGGGCACCCGGGGAGCTGTTTTTT | CASSPGGAPGELFF
TRBJ1-1 | NA | NA | TRBV28 | TGTGCCAGCAGTCCCTCGGTCGGTCCAGGGACTGAAGCTTTCTTT | CASSPSVGPGTEAFF
TRBJ2-4 | few | NA | TRBV20-1 | TGCAGTGCTAGAGATGTGGGTGGGGCCAAAAACATTCAGTACTTC | CSARDVGGAKNIQYF
TRBJ2-1 | few | NA | TRBV20-1 | TGCAGTGCTAAAATACCCGGGAAGAATGAGCAGTTCTTC | CSAKIPGKNEQFF
TRBJ2-5 | NA | NA | TRBV29-1 | TGCAGCGTTAGTAAGGAGGGATGGCAAGAGACCCAGTACTTC | CSVSKEGWQETQYF
TRBJ2-1 | NA | NA | TRBV11-1 | TGTGCCAGCAGCTTAAGCCCTCCCGATGAGCAGTTCTTC | CASSLSPPDEQFF
TRBJ2-7 | NA | NA | TRBV27 | TGTGCCAGCAGTCCCCGCCGGGGTTTGCCCTACGAGCAGTACTTC | CASSPRRGLPYEQYF
TRBJ2-3 | few | TRBD1 | TRBV5-1 | TGCGCCAGCAGCTACCGGGACAGGGCGACAGATACGCAGTATTTT | CASSYRDRATDTQYF
TRBJ2-7 | NA | NA | TRBV5-6 | TGTGCCAGCAGCTTAACGGGCTCGCCGGTTAACGAGCAGTACTTC | CASSLTGSPVNEQYF
TRBJ2-5 | few | NA | TRBV20-1 | TGCAGTGCTAGAGATCGTGTGAGGGGCCAAGAGACCCAGTACTTC | CSARDRVRGQETQYF
TRBJ1-5 | NA | TRBD1 | TRBV12-3/TRBV12-4 | TGTGCCAGCAGTTCTCACAGGGGGAGAGGCCAGCCCCAGCATTTT | CASSSHRGRGQPQHF
TRBJ2-7 | few | TRBD1 | TRBV28 | TGTGCCAGCAGTACTCCGGGACAGATAAACTACGAGCAGTACTTC | CASSTPGQINYEQYF
TRBJ2-5 | many | TRBD2 | TRBV19 | TGTGCCAGTAGTATATCTGGACTAGCGGGGAAGGAGACCCAGTACTTC | CASSISGLAGKETQYF
TRBJ2-5 | few | NA | TRBV5-5 | TGTGCCAGCAGTTTCCAGGGGGGAGAGACCCAGTACTTC | CASSFQGGETQYF
TRBJ2-3 | NA | NA | TRBV20-1 | TGCAGTGCTAGGGAATACGGTGAGGTCACAGATACGCAGTATTTT | CSAREYGEVTDTQYF
TRBJ1-1 | NA | NA | TRBV7-2 | TGTGCCAGCAGCCCGATAGGGGGGCCAGAAGCTTTCTTT | CASSPIGGPEAFF
TRBJ2-1 | few | TRBD2 | TRBV5-1 | TGCGCCAGCAGCTTGATGCTAGCGGGTAATGAGCAGTTCTTC | CASSLMLAGNEQFF